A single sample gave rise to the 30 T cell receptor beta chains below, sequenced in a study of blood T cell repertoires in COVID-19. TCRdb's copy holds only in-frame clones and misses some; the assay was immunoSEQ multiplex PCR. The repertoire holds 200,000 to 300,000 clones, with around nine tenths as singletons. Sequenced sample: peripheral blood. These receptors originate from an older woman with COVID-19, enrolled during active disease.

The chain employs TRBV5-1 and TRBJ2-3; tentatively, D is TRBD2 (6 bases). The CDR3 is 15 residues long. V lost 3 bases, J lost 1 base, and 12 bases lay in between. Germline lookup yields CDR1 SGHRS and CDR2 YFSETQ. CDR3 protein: CASSWGDPGTDTQYF. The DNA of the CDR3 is TGCGCCAGCAGCTGGGGGGACCCGGGCACAGATACGCAGTATTTT.

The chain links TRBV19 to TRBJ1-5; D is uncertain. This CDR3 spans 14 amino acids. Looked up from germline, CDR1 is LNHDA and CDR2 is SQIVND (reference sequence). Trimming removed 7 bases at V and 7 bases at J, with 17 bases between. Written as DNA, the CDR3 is TGTGCCAGTACCGATCGGGGAATTGGGCAGCCCCAGCATTTT. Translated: CASTDRGIGQPQHF.

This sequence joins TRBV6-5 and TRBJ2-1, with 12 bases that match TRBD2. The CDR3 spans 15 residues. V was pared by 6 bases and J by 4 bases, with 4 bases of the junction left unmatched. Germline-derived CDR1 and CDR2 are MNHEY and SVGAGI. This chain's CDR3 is CASRWTSGDYNEQFF. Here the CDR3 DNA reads TGTGCCAGCAGGTGGACTAGCGGGGATTACAATGAGCAGTTCTTC.

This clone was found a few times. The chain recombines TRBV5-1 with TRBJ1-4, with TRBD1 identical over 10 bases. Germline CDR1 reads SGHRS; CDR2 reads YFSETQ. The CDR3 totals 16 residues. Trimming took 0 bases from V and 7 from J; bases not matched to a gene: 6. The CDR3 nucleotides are TGCGCCAGCAGCTTGGGGGGACAGGGGATGATTGAAAAACTGTTTTTT. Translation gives CASSLGGQGMIEKLFF.

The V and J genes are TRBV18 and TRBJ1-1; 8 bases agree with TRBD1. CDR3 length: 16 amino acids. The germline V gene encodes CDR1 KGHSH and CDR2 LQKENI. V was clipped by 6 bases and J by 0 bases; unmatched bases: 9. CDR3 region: CASSKYGQGMNTEAFF. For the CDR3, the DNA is TGTGCCAGCTCCAAGTACGGACAGGGCATGAACACTGAAGCTTTCTTT.

The CDR3 sequence: CASSLQGSNEQFF. The CDR3 DNA is TGTGCCAGCAGCTTACAGGGTAGCAATGAGCAGTTCTTC. This chain links TRBV11-3 with TRBJ2-1; TRBD1 might be the D (5 bases). Germline values: CDR1 SGHNT, CDR2 YENEEA. The CDR3 covers 13 residues. V was shortened by 2 bases and J by 6 bases, with 8 bases between the two germline ends. The full variable domain, in which reference TRBV11-3 and TRBJ2-1 provide the parts outside the CDR3, is EAGVVQSPRYKIIEKKQPVAFWCNPISGHNTLYWYLQNLGQGPELLIRYENEEAVDDSQLPKDRFSAERLKGVDSTLKIQPAELGDSAVYLCASSLQGSNEQFFGPGTRLTVL.

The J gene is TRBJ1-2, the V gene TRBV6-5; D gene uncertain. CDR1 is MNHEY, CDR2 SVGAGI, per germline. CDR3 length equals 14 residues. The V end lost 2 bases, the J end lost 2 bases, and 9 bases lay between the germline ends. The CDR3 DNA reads TGTGCCAGCAGTTACCACGACACGAACTATGGCTACACCTTC. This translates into CASSYHDTNYGYTF.

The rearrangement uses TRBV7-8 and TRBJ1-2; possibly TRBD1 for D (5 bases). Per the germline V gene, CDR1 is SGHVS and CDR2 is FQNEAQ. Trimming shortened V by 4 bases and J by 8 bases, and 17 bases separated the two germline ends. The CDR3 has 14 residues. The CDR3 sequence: CASSSDIVPFGYTF. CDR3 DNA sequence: TGTGCCAGCAGCTCGGACATCGTCCCATTCGGCTACACCTTC.

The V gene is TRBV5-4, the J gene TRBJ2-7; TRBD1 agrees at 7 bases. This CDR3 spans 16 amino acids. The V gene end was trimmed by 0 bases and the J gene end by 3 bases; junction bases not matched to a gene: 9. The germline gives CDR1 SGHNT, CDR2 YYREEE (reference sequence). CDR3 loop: CASSLGGQTLFYEQYF. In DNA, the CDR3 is TGTGCCAGCAGCTTGGGGGGACAGACGCTCTTCTACGAGCAGTACTTC.

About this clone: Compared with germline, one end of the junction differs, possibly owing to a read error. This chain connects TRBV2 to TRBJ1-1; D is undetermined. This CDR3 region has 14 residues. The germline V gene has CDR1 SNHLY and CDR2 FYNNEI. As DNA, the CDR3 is TGTGCCAGCATTGAACCCGGGGAGCGCACTGAAGCTTTCTTT. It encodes CASIEPGERTEAFF.

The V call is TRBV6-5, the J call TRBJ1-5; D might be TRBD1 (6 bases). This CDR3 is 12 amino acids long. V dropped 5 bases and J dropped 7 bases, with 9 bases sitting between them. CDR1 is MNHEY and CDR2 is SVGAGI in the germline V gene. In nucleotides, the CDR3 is TGTGCCAGCAGTCACAGGGTACAGCCCCAGCATTTT. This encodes CASSHRVQPQHF.

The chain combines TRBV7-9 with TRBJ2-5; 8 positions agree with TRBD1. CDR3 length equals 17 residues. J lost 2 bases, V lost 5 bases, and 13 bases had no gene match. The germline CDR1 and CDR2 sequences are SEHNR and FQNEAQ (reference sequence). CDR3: CASSRGQVNVRQETQYF. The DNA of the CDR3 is TGTGCCAGCAGCCGGGGACAGGTGAATGTCCGGCAAGAGACCCAGTACTTC.

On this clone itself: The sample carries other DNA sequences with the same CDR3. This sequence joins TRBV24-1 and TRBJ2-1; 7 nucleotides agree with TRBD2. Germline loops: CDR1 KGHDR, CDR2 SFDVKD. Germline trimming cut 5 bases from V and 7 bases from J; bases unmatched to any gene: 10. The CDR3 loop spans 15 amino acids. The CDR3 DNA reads TGTGCCACCAGTGCTGCCAGCGGGATGATGAATGAGCAGTTCTTC. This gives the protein CATSAASGMMNEQFF.

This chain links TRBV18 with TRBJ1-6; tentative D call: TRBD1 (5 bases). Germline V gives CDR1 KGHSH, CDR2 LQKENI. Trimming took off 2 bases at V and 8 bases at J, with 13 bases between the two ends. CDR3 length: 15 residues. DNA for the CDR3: TGTGCCAGCTCACCAAATTCAGGGCAATATTCACCCCTCCACTTT. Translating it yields CASSPNSGQYSPLHF.

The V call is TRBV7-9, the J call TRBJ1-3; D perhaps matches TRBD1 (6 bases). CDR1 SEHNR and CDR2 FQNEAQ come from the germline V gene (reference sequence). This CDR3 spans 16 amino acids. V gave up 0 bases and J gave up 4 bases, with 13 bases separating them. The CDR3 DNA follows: TGTGCCAGCAGCTTAGCGCGGCAGGGGATAGGAAACACCATATATTTT. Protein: CASSLARQGIGNTIYF.

CDR3 in amino acids: CASSPLGNEQFF. In DNA form, the CDR3 reads TGTGCCAGCTCCCCTCTCGGGAATGAGCAGTTCTTC. The chain combines TRBV18 with TRBJ2-1; D ambiguous. The CDR3 is 12 amino acids. Deletions cut 6 bases from V and 7 bases from J, with 10 bases between. CDR1 KGHSH and CDR2 LQKENI come from the germline V gene.

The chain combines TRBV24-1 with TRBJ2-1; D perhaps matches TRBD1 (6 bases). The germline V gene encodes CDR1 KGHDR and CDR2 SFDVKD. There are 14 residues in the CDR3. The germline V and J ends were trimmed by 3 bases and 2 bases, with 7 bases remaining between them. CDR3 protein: CATSDAGAYNEQFF. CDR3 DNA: TGTGCCACCAGTGATGCAGGGGCCTACAATGAGCAGTTCTTC.

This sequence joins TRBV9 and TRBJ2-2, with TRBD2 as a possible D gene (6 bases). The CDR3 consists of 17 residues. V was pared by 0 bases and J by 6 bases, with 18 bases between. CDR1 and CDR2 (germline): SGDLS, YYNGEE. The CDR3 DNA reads TGTGCCAGCAGCGTAGGAGGAGGGAGTAGGGTATCCGGGGAGCTGTTTTTT. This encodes CASSVGGGSRVSGELFF.

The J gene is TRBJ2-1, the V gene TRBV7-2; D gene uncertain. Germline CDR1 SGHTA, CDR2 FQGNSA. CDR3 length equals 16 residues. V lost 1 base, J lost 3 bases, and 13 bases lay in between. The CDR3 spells CASSLGRKPDYNEQFF. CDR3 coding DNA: TGTGCCAGCAGCTTAGGGCGGAAACCTGACTACAATGAGCAGTTCTTC.

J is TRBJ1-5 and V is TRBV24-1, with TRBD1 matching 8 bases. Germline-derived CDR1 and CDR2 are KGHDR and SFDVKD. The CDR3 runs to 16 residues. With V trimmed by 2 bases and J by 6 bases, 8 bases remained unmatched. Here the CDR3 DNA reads TGTGCCACCAGTGATTCTACAGGGGGAAGGAGTCAGCCCCAGCATTTT. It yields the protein CATSDSTGGRSQPQHF.

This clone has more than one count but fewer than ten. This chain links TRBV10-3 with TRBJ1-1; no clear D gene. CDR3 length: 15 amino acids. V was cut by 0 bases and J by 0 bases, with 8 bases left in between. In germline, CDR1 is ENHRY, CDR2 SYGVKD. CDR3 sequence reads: CAISESRRVNTEAFF. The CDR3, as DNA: TGTGCCATCAGTGAGTCGAGACGGGTGAACACTGAAGCTTTCTTT.

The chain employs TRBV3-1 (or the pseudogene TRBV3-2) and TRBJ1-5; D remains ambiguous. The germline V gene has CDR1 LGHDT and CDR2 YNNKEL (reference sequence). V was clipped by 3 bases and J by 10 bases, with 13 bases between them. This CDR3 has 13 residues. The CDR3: CASSQRLGGPQHF. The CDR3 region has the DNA TGTGCCAGCAGCCAGCGTCTCGGAGGTCCCCAGCATTTT.

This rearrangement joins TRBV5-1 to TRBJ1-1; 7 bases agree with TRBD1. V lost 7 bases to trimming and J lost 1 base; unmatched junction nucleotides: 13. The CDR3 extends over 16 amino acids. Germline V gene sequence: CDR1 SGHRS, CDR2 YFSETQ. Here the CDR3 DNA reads TGCGCCAGCCTTCTTAAACAGGGGTTATCGAACACTGAAGCTTTCTTT. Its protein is CASLLKQGLSNTEAFF.

DNA for the CDR3: TGCGCCAGCAGCCCGACCACTAGCGAGAGATACAATGAGCAGTTCTTC. As protein: CASSPTTSERYNEQFF. This chain joins TRBV4-1 and TRBJ2-1; 7 bases align to TRBD2. This CDR3 contains 16 residues. With 4 bases clipped from V and 4 bases from J, the junction kept 10 bases outside the gene matches. Germline V lookup: CDR1 MGHRA, CDR2 YSYEKL.

The CDR3 sequence is CASSVRQNTDTQYF. The CDR3 DNA reads as TGTGCCAGCAGCGTACGACAGAACACAGATACGCAGTATTTT. The rearrangement joins TRBV9 to TRBJ2-3, with D possibly matching TRBD1 (5 bases). Germline lookup yields CDR1 SGDLS and CDR2 YYNGEE. Trimming removed 1 base at V and 2 bases at J, with 8 bases between. The CDR3 runs 14 residues. Combining the CDR3 with reference TRBV9 and TRBJ2-3 gives the whole variable domain DSGVTQTPKHLITATGQRVTLRCSPRSGDLSVYWYQQSLDQGLQFLIQYYNGEERAKGNILERFSAQQFPDLHSELNLSSLELGDSALYFCASSVRQNTDTQYFGPGTRLTVL.

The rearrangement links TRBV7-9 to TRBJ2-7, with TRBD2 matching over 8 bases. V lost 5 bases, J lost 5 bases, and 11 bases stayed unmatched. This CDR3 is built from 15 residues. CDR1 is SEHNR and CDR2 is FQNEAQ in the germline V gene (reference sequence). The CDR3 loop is CASSGTGRAVDEQYF. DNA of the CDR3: TGTGCCAGCAGCGGGACCGGGAGGGCGGTCGACGAGCAGTACTTC. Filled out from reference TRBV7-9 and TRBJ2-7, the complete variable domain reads DTGVSQNPRHKITKRGQNVTFRCDPISEHNRLYWYRQTLGQGPEFLTYFQNEAQLEKSRLLSDRFSAERPKGSFSTLEIQRTEQGDSAMYLCASSGTGRAVDEQYFGPGTRLTVT.

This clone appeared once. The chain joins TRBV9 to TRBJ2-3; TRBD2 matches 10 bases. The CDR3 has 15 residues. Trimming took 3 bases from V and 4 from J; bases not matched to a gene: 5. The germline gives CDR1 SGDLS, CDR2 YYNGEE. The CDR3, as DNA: TGTGCCAGCAGCGGAAGCGGGAGGGGGGCAGATACGCAGTATTTT. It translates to CASSGSGRGADTQYF. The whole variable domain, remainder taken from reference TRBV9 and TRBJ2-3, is DSGVTQTPKHLITATGQRVTLRCSPRSGDLSVYWYQQSLDQGLQFLIQYYNGEERAKGNILERFSAQQFPDLHSELNLSSLELGDSALYFCASSGSGRGADTQYFGPGTRLTVL.

CDR3 amino acids: CASSQGAFNTGELFF. As DNA, the CDR3 is TGTGCCAGCAGCCAGGGGGCTTTTAACACCGGGGAGCTGTTTTTT. The V call is TRBV3-1 (or the pseudogene TRBV3-2), the J call TRBJ2-2; D is perhaps TRBD1 (6 bases). V was trimmed by 3 bases and J by 2 bases, leaving 10 bases between them. CDR3 length: 15 amino acids. Germline V gene sequence: CDR1 LGHDT, CDR2 YNNKEL (reference sequence).

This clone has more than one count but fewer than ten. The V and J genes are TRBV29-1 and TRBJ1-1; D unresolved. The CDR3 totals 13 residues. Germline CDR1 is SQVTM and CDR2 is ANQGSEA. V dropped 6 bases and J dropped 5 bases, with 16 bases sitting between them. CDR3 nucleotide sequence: TGCAGCGTACTGAGTACCTGGAGGACTGAAGCTTTCTTT. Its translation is CSVLSTWRTEAFF.

The chain's CDR3 is CASRTGTGGSSPLHF. The DNA of the CDR3 is TGTGCCAGCAGGACCGGGACAGGGGGCAGTTCACCCCTCCACTTT. The rearrangement joins TRBV6-5 to TRBJ1-6; 12 nucleotides agree with TRBD1. The CDR3 is 15 amino acids. The germline CDR1 and CDR2 sequences are MNHEY and SVGAGI. V gave up 6 bases and J gave up 9 bases; unmatched junction bases: 6.